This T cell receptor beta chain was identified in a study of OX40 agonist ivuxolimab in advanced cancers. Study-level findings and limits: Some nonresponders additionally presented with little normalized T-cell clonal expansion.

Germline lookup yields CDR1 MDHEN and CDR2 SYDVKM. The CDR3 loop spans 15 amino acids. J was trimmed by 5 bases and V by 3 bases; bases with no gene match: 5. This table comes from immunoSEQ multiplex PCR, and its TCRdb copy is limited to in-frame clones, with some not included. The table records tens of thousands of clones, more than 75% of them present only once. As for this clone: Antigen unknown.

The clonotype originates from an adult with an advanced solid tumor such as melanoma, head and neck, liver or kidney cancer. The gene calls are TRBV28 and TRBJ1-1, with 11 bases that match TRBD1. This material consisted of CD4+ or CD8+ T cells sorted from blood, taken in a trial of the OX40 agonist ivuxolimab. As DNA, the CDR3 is TGTGCCAGCAGTTTGGCCGGGACAGGGGGGACTGAAGCTTTCTTT. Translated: CASSLAGTGGTEAFF.